This TCR beta chain comes out of a study of T cell responses to AZD1222 COVID-19 vaccine. The ends lost 6 bases at V and 4 bases at J; junction bases unmatched: 6. Germline loops: CDR1 MDHEN, CDR2 SYDVKM. This CDR3 region has 14 residues. TCRdb keeps only in-frame clones here, not all; method: immunoSEQ multiplex PCR. The table lists some 140,000 clones, around 90% of them singletons. The material sequenced was peripheral blood, taken on day 0 of AZD1222 vaccination. This chain uses TRBV28 with TRBJ1-2; 9 nucleotides line up with TRBD1. The clonotype comes from an adult in good health. The CDR3 protein is CASRWGQGPYGYTF. In DNA, the CDR3 is TGTGCCAGCAGATGGGGACAGGGACCCTATGGCTACACCTTC.